This T cell receptor (beta chain) was identified in a study of blood T cell repertoires in COVID-19. On the study more broadly: T cells, B-cell-depleted T cells, or PBMCs supplied cDNA or gDNA.

This CDR3 spans 14 amino acids. CDR1 is MNHEY and CDR2 is SVGAGI in the germline V gene. The V end was cut by 6 bases, the J end by 6 bases, with 17 bases between. Living in 25 or so US areas, the participants were between roughly 18 and 90 years of age. Cohort placement rested on clinical history that participants reported themselves. The repertoire was sequenced with immunoSEQ multiplex PCR; TCRdb's copy has only in-frame clones and lacks some. The sample yields fewer than 350,000 clones, around 84% seen once. The receptor comes from a woman aged 50 to 60 who had recovered from COVID-19. This chain uses TRBV6-5 with TRBJ1-2, with D possibly being TRBD1 (6 bases). The sample consisted of PBMCs or T cells enriched from blood (not recorded which). CDR3 sequence reads: CASSPASGDHGYTF. In DNA, the CDR3 is TGTGCCAGCAGCCCGGCTTCAGGGGACCATGGCTACACCTTC.